The clone carrying this TCR beta chain was counted only a few times. An equimolar mix of two oligonucleotides served as the beta constant-region primer for TRBC1 and TRBC2. Via MiXCR, TCRdb re-called the UMI-ligation and nested PCR reads, giving one row per CDR3 protein. The sample has some 150,000 distinct CDR3 sequences, 17% seen once. The sample comes from a study of naive and memory T cell subsets. V was pared by 0 bases and J by 4 bases, with 9 bases between. CDR3 length equals 14 residues. Germline V gene lookup returns CDR1 LGHDT and CDR2 YNNKEL (reference sequence). The chain uses TRBV3-1 and TRBJ1-2; D remains ambiguous. This clonotype was obtained from a human donor in good health. The sequenced sample consisted of naive CD4+ T cells from blood. The CDR3 loop reads CASSQDRATYGYTF. CDR3 bases: TGTGCCAGCAGCCAAGATAGGGCTACCTATGGCTACACCTTC.